Following are 2 T cell receptor beta chains from one sample sequenced in a study of blood T cell repertoires in COVID-19. Here immunoSEQ multiplex PCR was the method, and the copy in TCRdb shows in-frame clones only, minus some. This repertoire shows roughly 80,000 clones, over 70% found once; its top ten account for about an eighth. Sequencing was performed on peripheral blood. These TCRs come from an elderly man with acute or convalescent COVID-19.

The chain has TRBV24-1 and TRBJ2-1, with 14 bases matching TRBD2. Germline V gene sequence: CDR1 KGHDR, CDR2 SFDVKD. V was pared by 2 bases and J by 9 bases, with 8 bases of the junction left unmatched. CDR3 size: 17 residues. This CDR3 is CATSDSGLAGGKGEQFF. The CDR3 bases are TGTGCCACCAGTGATTCCGGACTAGCGGGGGGTAAAGGTGAGCAGTTCTTC.

The chain links TRBV6-4 to TRBJ2-1; 12 bases map to TRBD2. Germline values: CDR1 MRHNA, CDR2 SNTAGT. This CDR3 comprises 15 residues. Losses at the gene ends were 6 bases for V and 3 bases for J; bases not matched to a gene: 3. This CDR3 is CASSLLAGGYNEQFF. The CDR3 nucleotides read TGTGCCAGCAGCCTACTAGCGGGGGGCTACAATGAGCAGTTCTTC.